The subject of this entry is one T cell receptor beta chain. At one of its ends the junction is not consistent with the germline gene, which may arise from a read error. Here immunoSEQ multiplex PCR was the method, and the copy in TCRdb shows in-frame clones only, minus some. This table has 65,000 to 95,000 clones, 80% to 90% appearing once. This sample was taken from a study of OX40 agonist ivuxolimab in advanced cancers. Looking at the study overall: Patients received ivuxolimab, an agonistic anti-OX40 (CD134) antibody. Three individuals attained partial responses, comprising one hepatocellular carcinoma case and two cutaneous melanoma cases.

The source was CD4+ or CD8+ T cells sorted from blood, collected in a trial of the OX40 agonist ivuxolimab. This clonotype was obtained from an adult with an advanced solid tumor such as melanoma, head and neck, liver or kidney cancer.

The CDR3 DNA is TGTGCCAGCAATCCGGGATTCTTTAATGAGAAACTGTTTTTT. This sequence encodes CASNPGFFNEKLFF. V and J are TRBV6-1 and TRBJ1-4; D not certain. Germline V gene lookup returns CDR1 MNHNS and CDR2 SASEGT. The CDR3 spans 14 residues.